This T cell receptor (beta chain) appears in the sequencing data of a study of blood T cell repertoires in COVID-19. Across the study: Specimens from acute and convalescent COVID-19 originated in the United States, Italy and Spain. PBMCs, B-cell-depleted T cells, or T cells provided the cDNA or gDNA that made up the material.

In the original analysis: Researchers report that nucleated cell counts were estimated from reference gene primer amplification. Profiling relied on immunoSEQ multiplex PCR, and the TCRdb table lists in-frame clones only, not all of them. That table supplies the V and J calls and clone size; D and trimming were determined from the DNA. The sample lists 15,000 to 20,000 clones; around 91% were seen once. This CDR3 comprises 12 residues. Germline V CDR1 and CDR2: LNHDA, SQIVND (reference sequence). Trimming took off 4 bases at V and 8 bases at J, with 8 bases between the two ends. The source of this sequence is a human donor in a cohort sampled during active COVID-19. The sequenced material came from peripheral blood. The chain links TRBV19 to TRBJ2-2; D ambiguous. Written as DNA, the CDR3 is TGTGCCAGTAGTACGAGAGCTGGGGAGCTGTTTTTT. As protein: CASSTRAGELFF. Full variable domain (rest looked up from reference TRBV19 and TRBJ2-2): DGGITQSPKYLFRKEGQNVTLSCEQNLNHDAMYWYRQDPGQGLRLIYYSQIVNDFQKGDIAEGYSVSREKKESFPLTVTSAQKNPTAFYLCASSTRAGELFFGEGSRLTVL.